The rows below give T cell receptor beta chains drawn from one sample of a study of human T cells and chemical hapten exposure. TCRdb called the RACE reads again in MiXCR, with one record for every CDR3 protein. Of around 330,000 distinct CDR3 sequences detected, over 5% appear once; the ten largest clones hold 7% to 10%. The sequencing here drew on whole blood, taken in connection with sensitization to the hapten diphenylcyclopropenone (DPC). All receptors derive from a woman aged 18-29 years with alopecia areata. Some clones in this sample may be carry-over from other donors' samples. The CDR3 runs from the conserved cysteine through the conserved F or W. A D gene is named only where the DNA matches it firmly. Size values are once, few and many counts, or a class for expanded clones, and some rows have none.

clone size: few; V gene: TRBV27; J gene: TRBJ2-1; D gene: TRBD2; CDR3 DNA: TGTGCCAGCAGTTTAAGCGGGGGGGCCCTCAATGAGCAGTTCTTC; CDR3 protein: CASSLSGGALNEQFF
clone size: many; V gene: TRBV10-3; J gene: TRBJ2-3; D gene: TRBD1; CDR3 DNA: TGTGCCATCGAAGACCGGGACAGGGGTACAGATACGCAGTATTTT; CDR3 protein: CAIEDRDRGTDTQYF
clone size: NA; V gene: TRBV6-2/TRBV6-3; J gene: TRBJ2-3; D gene: NA; CDR3 DNA: TGTGCCAGCAGTTATGCGGAGAGCACAGATACGCAGTATTTT; CDR3 protein: CASSYAESTDTQYF
clone size: many; V gene: TRBV10-3; J gene: TRBJ2-6; D gene: NA; CDR3 DNA: TGTGCCATCAGTTCAGGGGTAGGGGCCAACGTCCTGACTTTC; CDR3 protein: CAISSGVGANVLTF
clone size: NA; V gene: TRBV7-9; J gene: TRBJ2-3; D gene: NA; CDR3 DNA: TGTGCCAGCAGCTTATCGACAGGAGTCACAGATACGCAGTATTTT; CDR3 protein: CASSLSTGVTDTQYF
clone size: many; V gene: TRBV6-2/TRBV6-3; J gene: TRBJ1-3; D gene: NA; CDR3 DNA: TGTGCCAGCAGTTATGCACAGGCCGGGGCGAACACCATATATTTT; CDR3 protein: CASSYAQAGANTIYF
clone size: many; V gene: TRBV4-2; J gene: TRBJ1-5; D gene: TRBD1; CDR3 DNA: TGTGCCAGCAGCCACCGGTTAATAACAGGGGGCTTATCGGGCAATCAGCCCCAGCATTTT; CDR3 protein: CASSHRLITGGLSGNQPQHF
clone size: few; V gene: TRBV12-3/TRBV12-4; J gene: TRBJ1-2; D gene: NA; CDR3 DNA: TGTGCCAGCAGTGTGACGGACGGTAACTATGGCTACACCTTC; CDR3 protein: CASSVTDGNYGYTF
clone size: many; V gene: TRBV7-2; J gene: TRBJ2-3; D gene: NA; CDR3 DNA: TGTGCCAGCAGCTTATTCGTCGGCACAGATACGCAGTATTTT; CDR3 protein: CASSLFVGTDTQYF
clone size: NA; V gene: TRBV20-1; J gene: TRBJ1-2; D gene: NA; CDR3 DNA: TGCAGTGCTAGACCCGAGGTCATAGATGGCTACACCTTC; CDR3 protein: CSARPEVIDGYTF
clone size: many; V gene: TRBV6-2/TRBV6-3; J gene: TRBJ1-1; D gene: TRBD1; CDR3 DNA: TGTGCCAGCAGTTACTCGAATCGGGGACAGGGAAGGCTAAACACTGAAGCTTTCTTT; CDR3 protein: CASSYSNRGQGRLNTEAFF
clone size: many; V gene: TRBV11-2; J gene: TRBJ2-1; D gene: TRBD1; CDR3 DNA: TGTGCCAGCAGCTTGGTAGGGGGCTCCGTATCACGGAGCTTACGTCCGTCCTGCAATGAGCAGTTCTTC; CDR3 protein: CASSLVGGSVSRSLRPSCNEQFF
clone size: few; V gene: TRBV5-1; J gene: TRBJ1-2; D gene: NA; CDR3 DNA: TGCGCCAGCAGCTTCGCAGAGAGCGTCTATGGCTACACCTTC; CDR3 protein: CASSFAESVYGYTF
clone size: NA; V gene: TRBV5-1; J gene: TRBJ1-1; D gene: NA; CDR3 DNA: TGCGCCAGCAGCTTGCTAGGCCTCACCTTGAACACTGAAGCTTTCTTT; CDR3 protein: CASSLLGLTLNTEAFF
clone size: NA; V gene: TRBV6-5; J gene: TRBJ1-5; D gene: NA; CDR3 DNA: TGTGCCAGCAGCCCAGGCCGGGGTTGGAGCAATCAGCCCCAGCATTTT; CDR3 protein: CASSPGRGWSNQPQHF
clone size: few; V gene: TRBV27; J gene: TRBJ1-2; D gene: NA; CDR3 DNA: TGTGCCAGCAGTTTATCGTCTGCCTATGGCTACACCTTC; CDR3 protein: CASSLSSAYGYTF
clone size: many; V gene: TRBV7-2; J gene: TRBJ2-1; D gene: TRBD2; CDR3 DNA: TGTGCCAGCAGCTTACGCGGGGGGTTAAATGAGCAGTTCTTC; CDR3 protein: CASSLRGGLNEQFF
clone size: NA; V gene: TRBV10-2; J gene: TRBJ2-7; D gene: NA; CDR3 DNA: TGCGCCAGCAGTGACCCCCTAGGTCCCGCGATCTACGAGCAGTACTTC; CDR3 protein: CASSDPLGPAIYEQYF
clone size: many; V gene: TRBV9; J gene: TRBJ2-5; D gene: NA; CDR3 DNA: TGTGCCAGCAGCGTAGGGGGAGGTCCCGGAGAGACCCAGTACTTC; CDR3 protein: CASSVGGGPGETQYF
clone size: many; V gene: TRBV7-2; J gene: TRBJ2-7; D gene: TRBD1; CDR3 DNA: TGTGCCAGCAGCTTTTCCGGACAGGGGAGCTCCTACGAGCAGTACTTC; CDR3 protein: CASSFSGQGSSYEQYF
clone size: many; V gene: TRBV2; J gene: TRBJ1-5; D gene: TRBD1; CDR3 DNA: TGTGCCAGCAGTCGGGACAGACCTAGCAATCAGCCCCAGCATTTT; CDR3 protein: CASSRDRPSNQPQHF
clone size: few; V gene: TRBV24-1; J gene: TRBJ2-2; D gene: TRBD1; CDR3 DNA: TGTGCCACCAGTGATCCGACCGGGACAGCGAATAACGGGGAGCTGTTTTTT; CDR3 protein: CATSDPTGTANNGELFF
clone size: NA; V gene: TRBV5-1; J gene: TRBJ2-2; D gene: NA; CDR3 DNA: TGCGCCAGTCGACAGTTCAGAAGTCTAAACACCGGGGAGCTGTTTTTT; CDR3 protein: CASRQFRSLNTGELFF
clone size: many; V gene: TRBV12-5; J gene: TRBJ2-7; D gene: TRBD2; CDR3 DNA: TGTGCTAGTGGTTTCGGCGGGGGGGCGTCCGAGCAGTACTTC; CDR3 protein: CASGFGGGASEQYF
clone size: many; V gene: TRBV6-5; J gene: TRBJ1-5; D gene: TRBD1; CDR3 DNA: TGTGCCAGCAGTTACTCGTCAATCGGGACAGGGATTAGCAATCAGCCCCAGCATTTT; CDR3 protein: CASSYSSIGTGISNQPQHF
clone size: many; V gene: TRBV7-9; J gene: TRBJ2-1; D gene: NA; CDR3 DNA: TGTGCCAGCAGCTTAGCTTGGGAGGACAATGAGCAGTTCTTC; CDR3 protein: CASSLAWEDNEQFF
clone size: few; V gene: TRBV10-3; J gene: TRBJ2-6; D gene: NA; CDR3 DNA: TGTGCCATCACCGGCAGCCTCTCTGGGGCCAACGTCCTGACTTTC; CDR3 protein: CAITGSLSGANVLTF
clone size: NA; V gene: TRBV2; J gene: TRBJ1-2; D gene: NA; CDR3 DNA: TGTGCCAGCCTCAACAGGGATAGCTATGGCTACACCTTC; CDR3 protein: CASLNRDSYGYTF
clone size: NA; V gene: TRBV7-2; J gene: TRBJ2-5; D gene: NA; CDR3 DNA: TGTGCCAGCAGCCCATCGGGGGCACCGAGAGAGACCCAGTACTTC; CDR3 protein: CASSPSGAPRETQYF
clone size: few; V gene: TRBV20-1; J gene: TRBJ1-1; D gene: NA; CDR3 DNA: TGCAGTGCTAGAGAGAAAAAACACCGGAACACTGAAGCTTTCTTT; CDR3 protein: CSAREKKHRNTEAFF
clone size: many; V gene: TRBV7-9; J gene: TRBJ1-1; D gene: NA; CDR3 DNA: TGTGCCAGCAACAACGGGGGTGAAGCTTTCTTT; CDR3 protein: CASNNGGEAFF
clone size: NA; V gene: TRBV2; J gene: TRBJ1-1; D gene: NA; CDR3 DNA: TGTGCCAGCAGTGTGAGGGGCATGAACACTGAAGCTTTCTTT; CDR3 protein: CASSVRGMNTEAFF
clone size: many; V gene: TRBV29-1; J gene: TRBJ2-7; D gene: NA; CDR3 DNA: TGCAGCGTCCCGGACGTTGAAGGCGAGCAGTACTTC; CDR3 protein: CSVPDVEGEQYF
clone size: NA; V gene: TRBV10-3; J gene: TRBJ2-7; D gene: NA; CDR3 DNA: TGTGCCATCAGTTCGACGGCTGGATTGGACGAGCAGTACTTC; CDR3 protein: CAISSTAGLDEQYF
clone size: NA; V gene: TRBV6-2/TRBV6-3; J gene: TRBJ2-1; D gene: TRBD2; CDR3 DNA: TGTGCCAGCAGTTACGACCTAGCGGGGGGAGCTGAGCAGTTCTTC; CDR3 protein: CASSYDLAGGAEQFF
clone size: many; V gene: TRBV6-5; J gene: TRBJ2-5; D gene: NA; CDR3 DNA: TGTGCCAGCAGTGTGGACGGCCAGGGGACCCAGTACTTC; CDR3 protein: CASSVDGQGTQYF
clone size: many; V gene: TRBV12-5; J gene: TRBJ1-6; D gene: NA; CDR3 DNA: TGTGCTAGTGGCCCCCCGGCTCGGAATTCACCCCTCCACTTT; CDR3 protein: CASGPPARNSPLHF
clone size: NA; V gene: TRBV20-1; J gene: TRBJ1-5; D gene: NA; CDR3 DNA: TGCAGTGCTTTCAAGGTTTTAACAGGATCAAATCAGCCCCAGCATTTT; CDR3 protein: CSAFKVLTGSNQPQHF
clone size: NA; V gene: TRBV20-1; J gene: TRBJ1-5; D gene: NA; CDR3 DNA: TGCAGTGCTAGAAGCCGAAATCAGCCCCAGCATTTT; CDR3 protein: CSARSRNQPQHF
clone size: many; V gene: TRBV7-2; J gene: TRBJ2-7; D gene: TRBD1; CDR3 DNA: TGTGCCAGCAGCTTTATCCCGGGACAGACCTACGAGCAGTACTTC; CDR3 protein: CASSFIPGQTYEQYF
clone size: NA; V gene: TRBV18; J gene: TRBJ1-6; D gene: TRBD1; CDR3 DNA: TGTGCCAGCTCACCACGACAGGGGAACTATAATTCACCCCTCCACTTT; CDR3 protein: CASSPRQGNYNSPLHF
clone size: NA; V gene: TRBV6-5; J gene: TRBJ2-3; D gene: TRBD2; CDR3 DNA: TGTGCCAGCAGTCCCGGGACTAGCGTGCGCACAGATACGCAGTATTTT; CDR3 protein: CASSPGTSVRTDTQYF
clone size: few; V gene: TRBV7-2; J gene: TRBJ1-2; D gene: NA; CDR3 DNA: TGTGCCAGCAGCTTAGGAGGAGGTCGAAGGAACTATGGCTACACCTTC; CDR3 protein: CASSLGGGRRNYGYTF
clone size: NA; V gene: TRBV6-5; J gene: TRBJ1-2; D gene: TRBD1; CDR3 DNA: TGTGCCAGCACCAGGGGGATACAGGGGATATTGGGCTACACCTTC; CDR3 protein: CASTRGIQGILGYTF
clone size: NA; V gene: TRBV7-3; J gene: TRBJ1-4; D gene: NA; CDR3 DNA: TGTGCCAGCAGCGTGGGACCGAATGAAAAACTGTTTTTT; CDR3 protein: CASSVGPNEKLFF
clone size: many; V gene: TRBV28; J gene: TRBJ2-3; D gene: TRBD1; CDR3 DNA: TGTGCCAGCAGTTTAAGCCTGGACAGGGGGCGTAGCACAGATACGCAGTATTTT; CDR3 protein: CASSLSLDRGRSTDTQYF
clone size: many; V gene: TRBV6-2/TRBV6-3; J gene: TRBJ2-1; D gene: TRBD2; CDR3 DNA: TGTGCCAGCGAAAGTCCTCTAGCGGGGGCGAATGAGCAGTTCTTC; CDR3 protein: CASESPLAGANEQFF
clone size: many; V gene: TRBV28; J gene: TRBJ2-5; D gene: NA; CDR3 DNA: TGTGCCAGCAGTTTTCGCTCCAGCAGGGAGACCCAGTACTTC; CDR3 protein: CASSFRSSRETQYF
clone size: many; V gene: TRBV4-3; J gene: TRBJ2-7; D gene: NA; CDR3 DNA: TGCGCCAGCAGCCAAGATTGGGGGGCCTCTCAACACGAGCAGTACTTC; CDR3 protein: CASSQDWGASQHEQYF
clone size: many; V gene: TRBV29-1; J gene: TRBJ2-3; D gene: NA; CDR3 DNA: TGCAGCGTTGGGGGAGATACGCAGTATTTT; CDR3 protein: CSVGGDTQYF
clone size: NA; V gene: TRBV7-2; J gene: TRBJ1-4; D gene: TRBD1; CDR3 DNA: TGTGCCAGCAGCCCCAACCTGGACAGGGGGGTTGAAAAACTGTTTTTT; CDR3 protein: CASSPNLDRGVEKLFF
clone size: many; V gene: TRBV7-2; J gene: TRBJ2-3; D gene: NA; CDR3 DNA: TGTGCCAGCAGCTTTTTCGGATTCGGGGGCGGGCCAGATACGCAGTATTTT; CDR3 protein: CASSFFGFGGGPDTQYF
clone size: NA; V gene: TRBV27; J gene: TRBJ2-2; D gene: TRBD1; CDR3 DNA: TGTGCCAGCAGTGCGGACAGGCTCCCTCCCGGGGAGCTGTTTTTT; CDR3 protein: CASSADRLPPGELFF
clone size: many; V gene: TRBV5-1; J gene: TRBJ1-6; D gene: NA; CDR3 DNA: TGCGCCAGCGCTTCTCGTGAGGGGTGGAATTCACCCCTCCACTTT; CDR3 protein: CASASREGWNSPLHF
clone size: many; V gene: TRBV28; J gene: TRBJ1-5; D gene: NA; CDR3 DNA: TGTGCCAGCAGTTCGCCTGGATTAGAGCAGCCCCAGCATTTT; CDR3 protein: CASSSPGLEQPQHF
clone size: few; V gene: TRBV11-2; J gene: TRBJ1-2; D gene: TRBD1; CDR3 DNA: TGTGCCAGCAGCCGACCGGGACAGCTCTATGGCTACACCTTC; CDR3 protein: CASSRPGQLYGYTF
clone size: many; V gene: TRBV4-3; J gene: TRBJ2-3; D gene: NA; CDR3 DNA: TGCGCCAGCAGCCCATCGGCGGGACTTTGGAATCTGGAGGATACGCAGTATTTT; CDR3 protein: CASSPSAGLWNLEDTQYF
clone size: NA; V gene: TRBV7-2; J gene: TRBJ2-1; D gene: TRBD2; CDR3 DNA: TGTGCCAGCAGCCCACGGACTAGCACATACAATGAGCAGTTCTTC; CDR3 protein: CASSPRTSTYNEQFF
clone size: few; V gene: TRBV3-1; J gene: TRBJ2-7; D gene: NA; CDR3 DNA: TGTGCCAGCAGCCAACCAATCCGGGACGGCCGCTACGAGCAGTACTTC; CDR3 protein: CASSQPIRDGRYEQYF